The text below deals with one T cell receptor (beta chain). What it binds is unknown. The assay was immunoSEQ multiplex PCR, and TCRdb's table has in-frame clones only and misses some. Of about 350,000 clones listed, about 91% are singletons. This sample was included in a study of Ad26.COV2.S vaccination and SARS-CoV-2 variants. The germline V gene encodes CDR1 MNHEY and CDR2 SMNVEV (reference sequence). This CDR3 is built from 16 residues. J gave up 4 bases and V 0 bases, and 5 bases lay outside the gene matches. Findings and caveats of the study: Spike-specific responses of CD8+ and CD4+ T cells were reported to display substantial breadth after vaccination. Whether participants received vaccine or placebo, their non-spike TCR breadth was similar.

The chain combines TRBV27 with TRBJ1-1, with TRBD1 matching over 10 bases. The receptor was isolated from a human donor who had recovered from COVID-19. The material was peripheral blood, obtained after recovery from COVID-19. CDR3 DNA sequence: TGTGCCAGCAGTTTATCGGGGACAGGGGTTAGCACTGAAGCTTTCTTT. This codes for CASSLSGTGVSTEAFF.